The TCR beta chain under discussion was sequenced for a study of blood T cell repertoires in COVID-19 (dated by TCRdb to the early 2020s). With regard to the full study: The collaborator samples originated in the United States, Italy and Spain and spanned the acute and convalescent phases of COVID-19. The samples were drawn from the first 160 participants of the ongoing ImmuneRACE study and from under 1,500 subjects provided by 6 global collaborators. Where available, HLA class I and class II types were taken from metadata supplied by the sample provider and were not determined by assay-based typing. Nearly every sample came with metadata listing a de-identified subject ID, COVID-19 status, age in years and sex. The dataset comprised deeply sampled blood TCRbeta repertoires from subjects exposed to, actively infected with, or recovered from COVID-19. The material from the prospective study consisted of cDNA or gDNA derived from T cells, B-cell-depleted T cells, or PBMCs. A freely available public database, intended as a resource for researchers studying the immune response to SARS-CoV-2, is where the repertoires were released. Overall study outcomes, separate from this receptor: How much clinical and demographic metadata was included differed by source and by participant, and the metadata was provided uncurated.

TCRbeta CDR3 regions were amplified from genomic DNA using the immunoSEQ Assay, a bias-controlled multiplex PCR. The original pipeline was this. Nucleated cell counts per sample were estimated from amplification of reference gene primers within the assay. To quantify the absolute abundance of each unique TCRbeta CDR3 rearrangement, sequence reads were collapsed and filtered. For each sample, productive Simpson clonality was calculated by taking the square root of Simpson's diversity index across productive rearrangements. TCRdb carries this immuneACCESS record with in-frame sequences only. Its versions omit some clonotypes, under half of them owing to an unresolved V gene in the studies checked, with the rest unexplained. V, J and clone size derive from that table, while D and trimming were established from the DNA sequence. The sample table shows over 70,000 clones, and 80% are seen once. The ten top clones hold 15% to 20% of the sample.

Samples from volunteer blood donors who had recovered from COVID-19 were contributed by a second Seattle source. Each collaborating institution followed its own protocols to collect whole blood in K2EDTA tubes. For TCRbeta analysis, collaborators shipped samples as frozen whole blood, isolated PBMCs, or DNA extracted from either of those sample types. For this clone: Its antigen remains unidentified. No quality values exist for individual bases; no much larger clone is one base distant.

From the germline V gene (reference sequence), CDR1 is LNHDA and CDR2 is SQIVND. The CDR3 has 13 amino acids, counting the end cysteine and phenylalanine. The sequence is cut down to CDR3 DNA, 39 bases in frame from base 1. Compared with germline, V lacks 10 bases and J lacks 2 bases; bases without a gene match: 8. Recombination connected TRBV19 to TRBJ2-7; 7 nucleotides in the junction match TRBD1. The source of this sequence is a man between 65 and 85 years old who had recovered from COVID-19. The sample taken for sequencing was peripheral blood. The CDR3: CATSTGRAYEQYF. Here is the DNA: TGTGCCACCTCGACAGGGCGAGCCTACGAGCAGTACTTC. This CDR3, with the reference TRBV19 and TRBJ2-7 proteins standing in past its ends, gives the full variable domain DGGITQSPKYLFRKEGQNVTLSCEQNLNHDAMYWYRQDPGQGLRLIYYSQIVNDFQKGDIAEGYSVSREKKESFPLTVTSAQKNPTAFYLCATSTGRAYEQYFGPGTRLTVT.